This section outlines one T cell receptor (beta chain) sequence together with its context. Its antigen has not been determined. No much larger clonotype is one base removed from it; base qualities were not supplied. These data belong to a study of blood T cell repertoires in COVID-19 (dated by TCRdb to the early 2020s). In terms of the full investigation: The collaborator samples originated in the United States, Italy and Spain and spanned the acute and convalescent phases of COVID-19. Nearly every sample came with metadata listing a de-identified subject ID, COVID-19 status, age in years and sex. Where available, HLA class I and class II types were taken from metadata supplied by the sample provider and were not determined by assay-based typing. The material from the prospective study consisted of cDNA or gDNA derived from T cells, B-cell-depleted T cells, or PBMCs. The repertoires were released in a freely available public database intended as a resource for research on the immune response to SARS-CoV-2. The samples were drawn from the first 160 participants of the ongoing ImmuneRACE study and from over a thousand subjects provided by 6 global collaborators. The dataset comprised deeply sampled blood TCRbeta repertoires from subjects exposed to, actively infected with, or recovered from COVID-19. Broad study findings and their caveats: The quantity of clinical and demographic metadata differed by source and by participant and was supplied without curation.

The immunoSEQ Assay, a bias-controlled multiplex PCR, was used to amplify TCRbeta CDR3 regions from genomic DNA. The source study handled its data this way. The number of nucleated cells in each sample was estimated from the amplification of reference gene primers within the assay. To quantify the absolute abundance of each unique TCRbeta CDR3 rearrangement, sequence reads were collapsed and filtered. Productive Simpson clonality was computed per sample as the square root of Simpson's diversity index over productive rearrangements. In TCRdb, the immuneACCESS table is reduced to in-frame sequences with V and J assigned. These tables do not hold every clone; where another copy was compared, an unresolved V gene accounts for under half, and the others remain unexplained. V and J calls and clone size are as listed in that table; D and trimming were resolved from the DNA. This sample is represented by about 310,000 clones; around 87% of them were singletons. The leading ten clones occupy roughly 1.3% of the sample.

V is pruned by 5 bases and J by 2 bases, leaving 2 bases of the junction without a gene match. For CDR1 and CDR2, the germline V gene (reference sequence) lists MNHNY and SVGAGI. The CDR3 numbers 13 residues from cysteine through phenylalanine. Only the CDR3 DNA is retained, 39 bases long and in frame from the first base. Each collaborating institution followed its own protocols to collect whole blood in K2EDTA tubes. For TCRbeta analysis, collaborators shipped samples as frozen whole blood, isolated PBMCs, or DNA extracted from either of those sample types. The receptor was isolated from a man aged 65 to 85 with acute or convalescent COVID-19. The chain is encoded by TRBV6-6 joined to TRBJ2-7; 8 bases in the junction line up with TRBD1. The source material was peripheral blood. The sequenced DNA: TGTGCCAGCAGTCGGACAGGGCCCTACGAGCAGTACTTC. Translated, this gives CASSRTGPYEQYF.